This T cell receptor (beta chain) came from a study of shared clonotypes between healthy human individuals. Regarding the study as a whole: The authors sampled blood alone, and tissue repertoires likely differ.

Adult Caucasians living in Nashville, Tennessee made up all of the donors. On this clone itself: Its antigen remains unidentified.

With 4 bases clipped from V and 7 bases from J, the junction kept 4 bases outside the gene matches. Per germline, CDR1 SQVTM and CDR2 ANQGSEA. The CDR3 is made up of 14 amino acids. Splitting of each subset's genomic DNA was done evenly across several immunoSEQ plates. Authors' methods: Owing to the provision of junction-only sequences devoid of quality scores by immunoSEQ, filtering differed. Sequencing was performed with immunoSEQ multiplex PCR; in TCRdb, only in-frame clones are kept and a portion is missing. V and J calls plus clone size are reproduced from that table; the DNA served to infer D and trimming. The sample lists 490,000 or so clones, 70% to 85% occurring once.

The material sequenced was PBMCs. V and J are TRBV29-1 and TRBJ2-1; TRBD2 matches 13 bases. The TCR comes from a woman aged 40 to 49 in good health. Some clones in this sample may be carry-over from other donors' samples. The CDR3 is CSVGRLAGGNEQFF. CDR3 sequence (DNA): TGCAGCGTTGGGAGACTAGCGGGAGGAAATGAGCAGTTCTTC.